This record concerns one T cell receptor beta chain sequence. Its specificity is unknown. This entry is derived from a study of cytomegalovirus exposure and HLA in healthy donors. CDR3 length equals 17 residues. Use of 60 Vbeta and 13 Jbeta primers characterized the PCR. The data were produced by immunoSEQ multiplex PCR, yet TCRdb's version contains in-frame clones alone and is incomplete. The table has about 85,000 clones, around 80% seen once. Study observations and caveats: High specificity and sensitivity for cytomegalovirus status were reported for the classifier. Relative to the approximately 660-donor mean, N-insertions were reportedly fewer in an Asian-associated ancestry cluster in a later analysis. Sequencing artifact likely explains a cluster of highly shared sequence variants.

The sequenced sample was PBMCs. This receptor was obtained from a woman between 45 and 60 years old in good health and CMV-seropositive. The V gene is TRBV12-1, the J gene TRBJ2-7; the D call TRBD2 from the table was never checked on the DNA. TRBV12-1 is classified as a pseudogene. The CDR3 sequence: CASSAPGVSGSSYEQYV. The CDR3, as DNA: TGTGCCAGCAGCGCCCCGGGAGTAAGCGGGAGTAGCTACGAGCAGTACGTC.